These 32 T cell receptor beta chains originate from one sample sequenced in a study of identifying expanded T cells in peripheral blood. Data came from immunoSEQ multiplex PCR; TCRdb stores just in-frame clones and leaves some out. This sample has around 120,000 clones, with about 89% found just once. Sequencing was performed on blood. The receptors derive from a person between 18 and 75 years old in good health.

The V gene is TRBV11-2, the J gene TRBJ2-7; 7 nucleotides agree with TRBD2. In germline, CDR1 is SGHAT, CDR2 FQNNGV. The CDR3 sequence is 14 residues long. The J segment lost 3 bases and the V segment lost 1 base, leaving 3 bases of the junction unmatched. CDR3 sequence (DNA): TGTGCCAGCAGCTTAGGGAGCGGGGACTACGAGCAGTACTTC. Protein sequence: CASSLGSGDYEQYF.

Comment on this clone: This same CDR3 is encoded by further DNA sequences in the sample. The chain employs TRBV7-2 and TRBJ1-5, with D unclear. V lost 3 bases, J lost 0 bases, and 3 bases lay in between. This CDR3 comprises 13 residues. Germline V gene sequence: CDR1 SGHTA, CDR2 FQGNSA. For the CDR3, the DNA is TGTGCCAGCAGCTTGGATAGCAATCAGCCCCAGCATTTT. The encoded protein is CASSLDSNQPQHF. Filled out from reference TRBV7-2 and TRBJ1-5, the complete variable domain reads GAGVSQSPSNKVTEKGKDVELRCDPISGHTALYWYRQSLGQGLEFLIYFQGNSAPDKSGLPSDRFSAERTGGSVSTLTIQRTQQEDSAVYLCASSLDSNQPQHFGDGTRLSIL.

This chain connects TRBV27 to TRBJ2-5; TRBD2 matches at 12 bases. The CDR3 is 18 amino acids. Germline loops: CDR1 MNHEY, CDR2 SMNVEV (reference sequence). The J segment lost 2 bases and the V segment lost 2 bases, leaving 9 bases of the junction unmatched. Here the CDR3 DNA reads TGTGCCAGCAGTTTAAGGCCGAGACTAGCGGGGGATCAAGAGACCCAGTACTTC. This encodes CASSLRPRLAGDQETQYF.

This clone occurred once. The gene calls are TRBV9 and TRBJ2-7; 8 bases match TRBD1. V shed 0 bases, J shed 6 bases, and the junction held 5 bases outside the gene matches. The CDR3 is 14 residues long. Germline CDR1 SGDLS, CDR2 YYNGEE. The CDR3 DNA follows: TGTGCCAGCAGCGTAGGTCAGGGGGCGGGCGAGCAGTACTTC. Protein sequence: CASSVGQGAGEQYF.

This CDR3 reads CASSFEGKNTEAFF. As DNA, the CDR3 is TGTGCCAGCAGCTTCGAGGGGAAGAACACTGAAGCTTTCTTT. V and J are TRBV5-5 and TRBJ1-1; D is perhaps TRBD1 (5 bases). In germline, CDR1 is SGHKS, CDR2 YYEKEE (reference sequence). The CDR3 extends over 14 amino acids. V was clipped by 2 bases and J by 1 base, with 9 bases between them.

This chain uses TRBV14 with TRBJ2-7; D perhaps matches TRBD1 (6 bases). CDR3 length: 17 amino acids. V shed 0 bases and J shed 3 bases, with 18 bases lying between them. Germline V lookup: CDR1 SGHDN, CDR2 FVKESK. The CDR3 DNA is TGTGCCAGCAGCCAAGATGAGTTGGGGGACAACCGCTACGAGCAGTACTTC. Protein product: CASSQDELGDNRYEQYF.

The rearrangement joins TRBV18 to TRBJ2-7; no clear D. Germline assignment: CDR1 KGHSH and CDR2 LQKENI. This CDR3 contains 14 residues. The V gene lost 2 bases and the J gene lost 6 bases, with 14 bases spanning the gap. The CDR3 region is CASSPGVGFLEQYF. The CDR3 region has the DNA TGTGCCAGCTCACCAGGGGTAGGGTTCCTCGAGCAGTACTTC.

This chain uses TRBV5-1 with TRBJ2-7, with D possibly TRBD1 on 5 matching bases. Per germline, CDR1 SGHRS and CDR2 YFSETQ. The CDR3 has 15 residues. The V and J ends lost 0 bases and 2 bases respectively, with 12 bases between them. CDR3 loop: CASSLVAGKAYEQYF. CDR3 nucleotide sequence: TGCGCCAGCAGCTTGGTGGCAGGGAAAGCCTACGAGCAGTACTTC. The full variable domain, with the rest looked up from reference TRBV5-1 and TRBJ2-7, is KAGVTQTPRYLIKTRGQQVTLSCSPISGHRSVSWYQQTPGQGLQFLFEYFSETQRNKGNFPGRFSGRQFSNSRSEMNVSTLELGDSALYLCASSLVAGKAYEQYFGPGTRLTVT.

This chain links TRBV6-5 with TRBJ2-7; D perhaps matches TRBD2 (6 bases). Germline loops: CDR1 MNHEY, CDR2 SVGAGI. The CDR3 is made up of 12 amino acids. Trimming pared 6 bases from V and 7 bases from J, leaving 13 bases between. The CDR3, as DNA: TGTGCCAGCAGCGCGCACGGAGGGGAGCAGTACTTC. Protein: CASSAHGGEQYF.

This chain connects TRBV19 to TRBJ1-5, with D perhaps TRBD1 (6 bases). Trimming left V 1 base short and J 1 base short, with 8 bases between. The CDR3 extends over 15 amino acids. CDR1 and CDR2 from the germline V gene are LNHDA and SQIVND (reference sequence). The CDR3 loop reads CASSIGQVSNQPQHF. The CDR3 DNA follows: TGTGCCAGTAGTATAGGACAGGTGAGCAATCAGCCCCAGCATTTT.

As DNA, the CDR3 is TGTGCCAGCAGCTCGGTACTTACAGGGTGGGACACTGAAGCTTTCTTT. The encoded protein is CASSSVLTGWDTEAFF. V is TRBV5-5 and J is TRBJ1-1, with a possible D match to TRBD1 (6 bases). The CDR3 is 16 amino acids. The V gene's germline CDR1 is SGHKS and CDR2 YYEKEE (reference sequence). V lost 3 bases to trimming and J lost 3 bases, with 18 bases between them.

This clone has just one count. The chain couples TRBV4-1 to TRBJ2-5; 8 positions match TRBD1. CDR1 MGHRA and CDR2 YSYEKL come from the germline V gene. The CDR3 is made up of 15 amino acids. The V and J ends lost 2 bases and 5 bases, in that order; junction bases with no gene match: 7. CDR3 bases: TGCGCCAGCAGCCAATCCCCCGGACAGGGCGAGACCCAGTACTTC. Protein: CASSQSPGQGETQYF.

This clone was seen a handful of times. J is TRBJ1-1 and V is TRBV6-5, with D possibly matching TRBD1 (5 bases). CDR1 is MNHEY, CDR2 SVGAGI, per germline. This CDR3 comprises 13 residues. V lost 4 bases and J 2 bases, leaving 8 bases between the germline ends. The CDR3 DNA is TGTGCCAGCAGTTTGACAGAAAACACTGAAGCTTTCTTT. This translates into CASSLTENTEAFF.

The rearrangement links TRBV7-2 to TRBJ2-1; 7 bases line up with TRBD1. CDR1 and CDR2 (germline): SGHTA, FQGNSA. This CDR3 is 14 amino acids long. The V segment lost 4 bases and the J segment 9 bases; nucleotides outside the gene matches: 9. CDR3: CASSYRGLLGEQFF. CDR3 DNA sequence: TGTGCCAGCAGCTACAGGGGCCTGTTGGGTGAGCAGTTCTTC.

This clone was detected only a few times. The chain carries TRBV7-9 and TRBJ1-3; no clear D. The CDR3 is made up of 13 amino acids. Germline CDR1 SEHNR, CDR2 FQNEAQ (reference sequence). The V gene lost 0 bases and the J gene lost 0 bases, with 0 bases spanning the gap. The CDR3 is CASSLASGNTIYF. In DNA form, the CDR3 reads TGTGCCAGCAGCTTAGCCTCTGGAAACACCATATATTTT.

This clone has just one count. The rearrangement joins TRBV5-8 to TRBJ2-4; either TRBD1 or TRBD2 may fit D (6 bases each). Trimming took off 0 bases at V and 8 bases at J, with 24 bases between the two ends. Germline-derived CDR1 and CDR2 are SGHTS and YDEGEE. This CDR3 has 18 residues. The CDR3 sequence is CASSLAGQTPRRGDIQYF. In DNA form, the CDR3 reads TGTGCCAGCAGCTTGGCGGGCCAAACTCCAAGGAGGGGGGACATTCAGTACTTC.

This chain connects TRBV5-4 to TRBJ2-7; a weak D match, TRBD1 (6 bases). The V gene's germline CDR1 is SGHNT and CDR2 YYREEE (reference sequence). V was cut by 3 bases and J by 0 bases, with 13 bases left in between. The CDR3 consists of 15 residues. CDR3 DNA sequence: TGTGCCAGCAGCTGGGGGCCGACAGCCTCCTACGAGCAGTACTTC. This gives the protein CASSWGPTASYEQYF.

The chain carries TRBV5-1 and TRBJ2-5; D remains ambiguous. The CDR3 loop spans 14 amino acids. The germline V gene encodes CDR1 SGHRS and CDR2 YFSETQ. The germline V and J ends were trimmed by 0 bases and 2 bases, with 8 bases remaining between them. The CDR3 DNA reads TGCGCCAGCAGCTTGGACAGCACACAAGAGACCCAGTACTTC. It specifies CASSLDSTQETQYF.

V and J are TRBV4-1 and TRBJ1-6; a weak D match, TRBD1 (5 bases). This CDR3 is built from 17 residues. CDR1 and CDR2 (germline): MGHRA, YSYEKL. V lost 1 base to trimming and J lost 9 bases, with 19 bases between them. The CDR3 protein is CASSQVGTGALGSPLHF. CDR3 DNA sequence: TGCGCCAGCAGCCAAGTTGGAACCGGGGCCCTGGGTTCACCCCTCCACTTT.

This chain joins TRBV6-5 and TRBJ1-1; no clear D. Germline CDR1 reads MNHEY; CDR2 reads SVGAGI. CDR3 size: 14 residues. V lost 0 bases to trimming and J lost 1 base, with 6 bases between them. The CDR3 spells CASSYSSENTEAFF. In nucleotides, the CDR3 is TGTGCCAGCAGTTACTCATCAGAGAACACTGAAGCTTTCTTT.

The J gene is TRBJ2-7, the V gene TRBV4-2, with TRBD2 matching over 11 bases. This CDR3 has 16 amino acids. J was trimmed by 6 bases and V by 3 bases; bases with no gene match: 10. Germline lookup yields CDR1 LGHNA and CDR2 YNFKEQ. The CDR3 region is CASSHASGTSGGEQYF. CDR3 nucleotide sequence: TGTGCCAGCAGCCACGCCTCCGGGACTAGCGGCGGCGAGCAGTACTTC.

J is TRBJ2-2 and V is TRBV27, with TRBD2 as a possible D gene (6 bases). CDR1 is MNHEY, CDR2 SMNVEV, per germline (reference sequence). The CDR3 loop spans 16 amino acids. Trimming cost V 6 bases and J 6 bases, with 20 bases left between them. The chain's CDR3 is CASSPPRGIAAGELFF. The CDR3 bases are TGTGCCAGCAGCCCCCCCCGGGGGATTGCGGCCGGGGAGCTGTTTTTT.

The chain couples TRBV6-5 to TRBJ1-4; no reliable D call. V dropped 2 bases and J dropped 2 bases, with 3 bases sitting between them. The CDR3 is 13 amino acids. Germline values: CDR1 MNHEY, CDR2 SVGAGI. The CDR3: CASSYGTNEKLFF. CDR3 DNA sequence: TGTGCCAGCAGTTACGGTACTAATGAAAAACTGTTTTTT.

The chain links TRBV13 to TRBJ2-7, with D perhaps being TRBD1 or TRBD2 (5 bases each). Deletions cut 4 bases from V and 2 bases from J, with 18 bases between. The germline CDR1 and CDR2 sequences are PRHDT and FYEKMQ (reference sequence). The CDR3 has 16 amino acids. CDR3 DNA: TGTGCCAGCAGCTCCCCGAGGGATGGGGGAACCTACGAGCAGTACTTC. Protein: CASSSPRDGGTYEQYF.

The genes are TRBV29-1 and TRBJ1-5, with 9 bases lining up with TRBD1. Per the germline V gene, CDR1 is SQVTM and CDR2 is ANQGSEA. V dropped 7 bases and J dropped 0; count of bases not matched to a gene: 4. The CDR3 contains 14 residues. The CDR3 sequence: CSAWTGDSNQPQHF. The DNA of the CDR3 is TGCAGCGCGTGGACAGGGGATAGCAATCAGCCCCAGCATTTT.

This clone appeared a few times. The rearrangement joins TRBV7-2 to TRBJ2-5, with 10 bases that match TRBD2. This CDR3 comprises 18 residues. Germline V CDR1 and CDR2: SGHTA, FQGNSA. V lost 5 bases and J lost 2; bases outside the gene matches: 14. This CDR3 is CASSPLPPAGGQQETQYF. The CDR3 coding sequence is TGTGCCAGCAGCCCACTACCCCCAGCGGGGGGGCAACAAGAGACCCAGTACTTC.

This rearrangement joins TRBV4-3 to TRBJ1-5; D may be TRBD1 (6 bases). With 0 bases removed from V and 6 bases from J, the gap between germline ends came to 12 bases. The length of the CDR3 is 15 residues. Germline V gives CDR1 LGHNA, CDR2 YSLEER. The CDR3, as DNA: TGCGCCAGCAGCCAAGAGCGAGGGGGTGGTCAGCCCCAGCATTTT. This encodes CASSQERGGGQPQHF.

The chain joins TRBV5-1 to TRBJ1-1; D is uncertain. Trimming took 1 base from V and 2 from J, leaving 0 bases between them. From germline, CDR1 is SGHRS and CDR2 YFSETQ. The CDR3 consists of 11 residues. The chain's CDR3 is CASSLNTEAFF. The CDR3 bases are TGCGCCAGCAGCTTGAACACTGAAGCTTTCTTT.

The chain links TRBV30 to TRBJ1-4; D unclear. The CDR3 consists of 13 residues. The V end was cut by 4 bases, the J end by 2 bases, with 8 bases between. Per the germline V gene, CDR1 is GTSNPN and CDR2 is SVGIG (reference sequence). The CDR3 coding sequence is TGTGCCTGGACCCCCTGGACTAATGAAAAACTGTTTTTT. It encodes CAWTPWTNEKLFF.

The chain is built from TRBV2 and TRBJ1-1; TRBD1 aligns across 9 bases. CDR3 size: 16 residues. Germline loops: CDR1 SNHLY, CDR2 FYNNEI. V shed 7 bases and J 0 bases; nucleotides not matched to a gene: 9. The CDR3 loop reads CASNQGGTGMNTEAFF. The CDR3 bases are TGTGCCAGCAACCAGGGGGGGACAGGGATGAACACTGAAGCTTTCTTT.

The CDR3 protein is CASSIAGDNYYEQYF. The CDR3 DNA is TGTGCCAGTAGTATTGCCGGGGATAATTACTACGAGCAGTACTTC. The chain has TRBV19 and TRBJ2-7, with TRBD2 as a possible D gene (5 bases). Trimming left V 3 bases short and J 3 bases short, with 15 bases between. The germline gives CDR1 LNHDA, CDR2 SQIVND (reference sequence). CDR3 size: 15 residues. Combining the CDR3 with reference TRBV19 and TRBJ2-7 gives the whole variable domain DGGITQSPKYLFRKEGQNVTLSCEQNLNHDAMYWYRQDPGQGLRLIYYSQIVNDFQKGDIAEGYSVSREKKESFPLTVTSAQKNPTAFYLCASSIAGDNYYEQYFGPGTRLTVT.

The chain links TRBV5-1 to TRBJ2-7, with D perhaps TRBD1 (5 bases). This CDR3 has 15 amino acids. Germline V gene lookup returns CDR1 SGHRS and CDR2 YFSETQ. The V end was cut by 4 bases, the J end by 3 bases, with 17 bases between. This chain's CDR3 is CASSLRADRFYEQYF. DNA of the CDR3: TGCGCCAGCAGCCTCAGGGCAGACCGGTTCTACGAGCAGTACTTC.